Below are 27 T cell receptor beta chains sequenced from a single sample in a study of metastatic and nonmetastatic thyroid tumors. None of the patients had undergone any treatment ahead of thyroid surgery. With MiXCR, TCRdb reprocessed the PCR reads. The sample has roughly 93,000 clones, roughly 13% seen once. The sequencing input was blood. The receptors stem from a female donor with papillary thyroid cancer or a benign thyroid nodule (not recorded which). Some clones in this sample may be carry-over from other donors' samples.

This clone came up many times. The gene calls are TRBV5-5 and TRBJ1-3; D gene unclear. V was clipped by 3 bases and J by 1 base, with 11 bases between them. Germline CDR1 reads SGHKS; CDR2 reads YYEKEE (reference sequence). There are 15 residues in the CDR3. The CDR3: CASSSLVASGNTIYF. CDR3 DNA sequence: TGTGCCAGCAGCTCCTTAGTTGCGTCTGGAAACACCATATATTTT.

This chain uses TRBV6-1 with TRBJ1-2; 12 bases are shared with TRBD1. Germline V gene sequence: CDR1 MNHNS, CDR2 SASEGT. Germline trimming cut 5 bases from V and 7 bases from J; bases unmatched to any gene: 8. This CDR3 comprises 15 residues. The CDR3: CASSQGQGASTGYTF. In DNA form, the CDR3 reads TGTGCCAGCAGTCAGGGACAGGGGGCTTCTACTGGCTACACCTTC.

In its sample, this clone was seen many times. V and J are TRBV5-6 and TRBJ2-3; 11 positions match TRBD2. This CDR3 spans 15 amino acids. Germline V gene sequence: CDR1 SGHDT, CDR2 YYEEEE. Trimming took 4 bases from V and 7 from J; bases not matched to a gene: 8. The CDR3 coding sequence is TGTGCCAGCAGCCCCGGACTAGCGGGCGTAAATACGCAGTATTTT. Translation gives CASSPGLAGVNTQYF. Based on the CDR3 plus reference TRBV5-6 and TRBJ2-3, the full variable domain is DAGVTQSPTHLIKTRGQQVTLRCSPKSGHDTVSWYQQALGQGPQFIFQYYEEEERQRGNFPDRFSGHQFPNYSSELNVNALLLGDSALYLCASSPGLAGVNTQYFGPGTRLTVL.

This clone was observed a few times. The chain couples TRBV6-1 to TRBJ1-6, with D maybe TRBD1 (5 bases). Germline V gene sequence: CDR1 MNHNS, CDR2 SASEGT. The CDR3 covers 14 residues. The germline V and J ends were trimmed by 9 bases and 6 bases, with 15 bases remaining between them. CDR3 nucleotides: TGTGCCAGTTCTCCGGGCAGGGTTAATTCACCCCTCCACTTT. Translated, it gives CASSPGRVNSPLHF.

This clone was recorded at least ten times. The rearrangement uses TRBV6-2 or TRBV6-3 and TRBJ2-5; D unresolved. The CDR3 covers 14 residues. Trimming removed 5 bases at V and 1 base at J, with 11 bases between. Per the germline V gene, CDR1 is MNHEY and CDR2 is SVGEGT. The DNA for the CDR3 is TGTGCCAGCAGTCCTACTACAATCCAAGAGACCCAGTACTTC. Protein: CASSPTTIQETQYF.

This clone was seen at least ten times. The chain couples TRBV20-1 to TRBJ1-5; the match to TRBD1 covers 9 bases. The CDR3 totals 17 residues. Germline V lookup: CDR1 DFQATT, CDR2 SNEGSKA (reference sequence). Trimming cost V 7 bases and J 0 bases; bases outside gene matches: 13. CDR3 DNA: TGCAGTGTCGGACAGGGGTCAGGGCTATATAGCAATCAGCCCCAGCATTTT. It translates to CSVGQGSGLYSNQPQHF.

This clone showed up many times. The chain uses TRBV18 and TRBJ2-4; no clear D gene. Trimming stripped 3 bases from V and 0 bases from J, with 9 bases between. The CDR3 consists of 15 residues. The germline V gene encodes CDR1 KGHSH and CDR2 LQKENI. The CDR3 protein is CASSPPTLAKNIQYF. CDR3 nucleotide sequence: TGTGCCAGCTCACCTCCGACCTTAGCCAAAAACATTCAGTACTTC.

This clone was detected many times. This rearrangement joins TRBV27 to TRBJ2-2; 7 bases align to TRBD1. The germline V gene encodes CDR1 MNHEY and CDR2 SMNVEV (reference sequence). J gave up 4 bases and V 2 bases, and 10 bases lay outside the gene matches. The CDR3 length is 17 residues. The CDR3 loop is CASSLRVTQGFTGELFF. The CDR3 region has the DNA TGTGCCAGCAGTTTAAGGGTCACACAGGGGTTCACCGGGGAGCTGTTTTTT.

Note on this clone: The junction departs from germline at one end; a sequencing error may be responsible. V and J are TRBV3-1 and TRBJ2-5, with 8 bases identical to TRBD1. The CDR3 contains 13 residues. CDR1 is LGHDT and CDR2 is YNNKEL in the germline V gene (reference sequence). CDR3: CASSQDRAKTQYF. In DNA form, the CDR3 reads TGTGCTAGCAGCCAGGACAGGGCCAAGACCCAGTACTTC.

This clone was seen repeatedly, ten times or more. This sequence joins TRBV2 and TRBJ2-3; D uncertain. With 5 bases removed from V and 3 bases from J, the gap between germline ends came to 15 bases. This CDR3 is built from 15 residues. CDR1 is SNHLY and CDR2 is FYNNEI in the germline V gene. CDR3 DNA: TGTGCCAGCAGTCCTACCCTTAGGGTTACAGATACGCAGTATTTT. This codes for CASSPTLRVTDTQYF.

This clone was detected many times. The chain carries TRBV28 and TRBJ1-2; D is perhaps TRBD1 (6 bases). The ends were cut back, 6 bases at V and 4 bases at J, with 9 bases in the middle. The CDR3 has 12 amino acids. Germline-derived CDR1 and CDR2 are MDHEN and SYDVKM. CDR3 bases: TGTGCCAGCAGCAACAGGGTCTATGGCTACACCTTC. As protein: CASSNRVYGYTF.

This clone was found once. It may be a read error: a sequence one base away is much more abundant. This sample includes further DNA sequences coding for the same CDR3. Written as DNA, the CDR3 is TGCGCCAGCAGCCCCAACCTAGCTGATACGCAGTATTTT. Amino acid sequence: CASSPNLADTQYF. The gene calls are TRBV5-1 and TRBJ2-3, with a possible D match to TRBD2 (5 bases). This CDR3 region has 13 residues. Deletions cut 4 bases from V and 6 bases from J, with 12 bases between. Looked up from germline, CDR1 is SGHRS and CDR2 is YFSETQ.

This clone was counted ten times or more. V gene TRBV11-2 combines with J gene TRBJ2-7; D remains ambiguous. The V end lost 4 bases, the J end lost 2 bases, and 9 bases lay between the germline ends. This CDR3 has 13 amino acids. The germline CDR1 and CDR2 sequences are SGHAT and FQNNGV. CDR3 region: CASSYRTAYEQYF. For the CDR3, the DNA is TGTGCCAGCAGCTATCGGACGGCCTACGAGCAGTACTTC.

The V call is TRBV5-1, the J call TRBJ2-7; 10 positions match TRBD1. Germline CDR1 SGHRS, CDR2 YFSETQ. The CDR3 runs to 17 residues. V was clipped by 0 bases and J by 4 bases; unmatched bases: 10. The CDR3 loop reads CASSLDYLDRGQYEQYF. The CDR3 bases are TGCGCCAGCAGCTTGGATTACCTTGACAGGGGGCAATACGAGCAGTACTTC.

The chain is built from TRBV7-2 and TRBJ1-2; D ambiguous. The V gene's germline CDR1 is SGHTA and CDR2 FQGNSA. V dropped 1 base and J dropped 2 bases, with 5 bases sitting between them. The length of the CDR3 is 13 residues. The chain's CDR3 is CASSLGLNYGYTF. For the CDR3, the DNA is TGTGCCAGCAGCTTAGGACTCAACTATGGCTACACCTTC.

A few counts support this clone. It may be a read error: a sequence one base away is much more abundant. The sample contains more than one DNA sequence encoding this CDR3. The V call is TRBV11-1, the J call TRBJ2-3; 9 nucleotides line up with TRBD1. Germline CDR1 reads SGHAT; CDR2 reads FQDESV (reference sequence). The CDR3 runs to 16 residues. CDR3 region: CASSSGTGPWGDTQYF. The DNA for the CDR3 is TGTGCCAGTAGCTCCGGGACAGGGCCATGGGGAGATACGCAGTATTTT. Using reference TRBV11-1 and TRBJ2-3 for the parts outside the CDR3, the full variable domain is EAEVAQSPRYKITEKSQAVAFWCDPISGHATLYWYRQILGQGPELLVQFQDESVVDDSQLPKDRFSAERLKGVDSTLKIQPAELGDSAMYLCASSSGTGPWGDTQYFGPGTRLTVL.

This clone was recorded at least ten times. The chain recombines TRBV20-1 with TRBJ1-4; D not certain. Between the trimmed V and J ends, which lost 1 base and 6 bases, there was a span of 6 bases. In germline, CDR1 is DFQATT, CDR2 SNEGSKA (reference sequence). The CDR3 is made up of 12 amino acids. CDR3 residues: CSARGADEKLFF. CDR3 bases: TGCAGTGCTAGAGGGGCGGATGAAAAACTGTTTTTT.

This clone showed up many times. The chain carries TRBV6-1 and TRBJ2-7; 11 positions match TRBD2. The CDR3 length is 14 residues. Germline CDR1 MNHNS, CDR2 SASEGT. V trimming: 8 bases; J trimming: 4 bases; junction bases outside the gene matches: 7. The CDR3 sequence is CASHSSGRIYEQYF. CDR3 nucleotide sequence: TGTGCCAGCCACTCTAGCGGGAGGATATACGAGCAGTACTTC.

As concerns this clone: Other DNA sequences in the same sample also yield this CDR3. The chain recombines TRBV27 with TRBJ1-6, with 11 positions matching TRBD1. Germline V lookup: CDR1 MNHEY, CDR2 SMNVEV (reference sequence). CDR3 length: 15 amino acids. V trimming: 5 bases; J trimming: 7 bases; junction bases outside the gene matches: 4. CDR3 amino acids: CASSVRDRGNSPLHF. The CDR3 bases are TGTGCCAGCAGTGTCAGGGACAGGGGGAATTCACCCCTCCACTTT.

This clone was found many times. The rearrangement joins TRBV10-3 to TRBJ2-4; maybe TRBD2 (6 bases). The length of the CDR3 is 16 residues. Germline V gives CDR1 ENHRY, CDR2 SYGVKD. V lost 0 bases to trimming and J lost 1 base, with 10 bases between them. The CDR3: CAISESAGNAKNIQYF. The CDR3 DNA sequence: TGTGCCATCAGTGAGTCCGCGGGGAACGCCAAAAACATTCAGTACTTC.

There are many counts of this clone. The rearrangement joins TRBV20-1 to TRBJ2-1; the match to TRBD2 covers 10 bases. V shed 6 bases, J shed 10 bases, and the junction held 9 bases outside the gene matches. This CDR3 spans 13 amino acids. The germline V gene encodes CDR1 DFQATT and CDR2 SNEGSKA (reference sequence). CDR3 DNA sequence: TGCAGTGCCCAAGGACTAGCGGCCGCAGAGCAGTTCTTC. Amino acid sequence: CSAQGLAAAEQFF.

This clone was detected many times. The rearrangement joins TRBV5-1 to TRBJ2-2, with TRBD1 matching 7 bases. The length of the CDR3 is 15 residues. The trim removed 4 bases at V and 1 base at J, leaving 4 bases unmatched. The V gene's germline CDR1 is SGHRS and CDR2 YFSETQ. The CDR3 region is CASSLGQVNTGELFF. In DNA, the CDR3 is TGCGCCAGCAGCCTCGGACAGGTGAACACCGGGGAGCTGTTTTTT.

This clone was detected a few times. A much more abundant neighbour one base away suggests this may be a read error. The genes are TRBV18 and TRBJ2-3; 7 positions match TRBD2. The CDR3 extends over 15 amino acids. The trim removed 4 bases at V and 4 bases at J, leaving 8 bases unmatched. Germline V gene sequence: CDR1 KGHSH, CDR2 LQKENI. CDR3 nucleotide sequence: TGTGCCAGCTCACTAGCTGGACTAGATGCAGATACGCAGTATTTT. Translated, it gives CASSLAGLDADTQYF. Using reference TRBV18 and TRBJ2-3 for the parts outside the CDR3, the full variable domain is NAGVMQNPRHLVRRRGQEARLRCSPMKGHSHVYWYRQLPEEGLKFMVYLQKENIIDESGMPKERFSAEFPKEGPSILRIQQVVRGDSAAYFCASSLAGLDADTQYFGPGTRLTVL.

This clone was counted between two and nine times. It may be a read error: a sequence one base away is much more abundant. CDR3 sequence reads: CASSVAVYNEQFF. The CDR3 coding sequence is TGTGCCAGCAGCGTAGCCGTATACAATGAGCAGTTCTTC. The rearrangement links TRBV9 to TRBJ2-1; D not resolved. Trimming removed 0 bases from V and 4 bases from J, with 5 bases in between. Germline CDR1 reads SGDLS; CDR2 reads YYNGEE. The CDR3 totals 13 residues. Combining the CDR3 with reference TRBV9 and TRBJ2-1 gives the whole variable domain DSGVTQTPKHLITATGQRVTLRCSPRSGDLSVYWYQQSLDQGLQFLIQYYNGEERAKGNILERFSAQQFPDLHSELNLSSLELGDSALYFCASSVAVYNEQFFGPGTRLTVL.

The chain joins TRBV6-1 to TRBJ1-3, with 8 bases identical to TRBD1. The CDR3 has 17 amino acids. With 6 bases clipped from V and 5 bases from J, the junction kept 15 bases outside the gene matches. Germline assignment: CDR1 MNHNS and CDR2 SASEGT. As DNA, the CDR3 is TGTGCCAGCAGCCATCCAGACCAGGGGGCGGCGAGAAACACCATATATTTT. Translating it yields CASSHPDQGAARNTIYF.

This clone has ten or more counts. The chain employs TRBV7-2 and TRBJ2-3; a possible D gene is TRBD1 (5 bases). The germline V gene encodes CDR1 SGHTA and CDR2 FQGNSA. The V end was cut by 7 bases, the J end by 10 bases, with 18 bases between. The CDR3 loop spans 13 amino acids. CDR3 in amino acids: CASNNTPEGAQYF. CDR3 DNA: TGTGCCAGCAACAACACCCCTGAAGGGGCGCAGTATTTT.

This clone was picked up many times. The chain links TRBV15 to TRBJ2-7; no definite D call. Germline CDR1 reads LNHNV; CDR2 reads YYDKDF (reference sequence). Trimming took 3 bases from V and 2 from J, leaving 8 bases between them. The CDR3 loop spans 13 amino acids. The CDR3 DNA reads TGTGCCACCAGCAGCTACGGTACCTACGAGCAGTACTTC. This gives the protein CATSSYGTYEQYF.